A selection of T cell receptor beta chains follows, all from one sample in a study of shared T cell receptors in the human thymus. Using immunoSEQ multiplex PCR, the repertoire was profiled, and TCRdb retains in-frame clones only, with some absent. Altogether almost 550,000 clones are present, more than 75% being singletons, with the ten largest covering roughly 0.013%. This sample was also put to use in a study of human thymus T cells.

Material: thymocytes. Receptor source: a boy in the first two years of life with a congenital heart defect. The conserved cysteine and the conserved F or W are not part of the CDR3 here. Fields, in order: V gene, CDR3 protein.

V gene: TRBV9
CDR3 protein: ASSVGRGGGETQY

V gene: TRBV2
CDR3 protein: ASSAGQGVEQY

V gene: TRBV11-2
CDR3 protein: ASSLRGTGTYEQY

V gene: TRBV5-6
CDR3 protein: ASSLVVAGPQETQY

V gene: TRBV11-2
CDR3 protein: ASSGSGAAPYEQY

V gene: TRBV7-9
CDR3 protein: ASSLGQGDTGELF

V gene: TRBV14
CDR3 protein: ASSFLTSVNTGELF

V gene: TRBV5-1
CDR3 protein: ASSLHQGHGYEQY

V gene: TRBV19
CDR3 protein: ASSISGDTQY

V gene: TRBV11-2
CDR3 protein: ASSFNPGLGASDTQY

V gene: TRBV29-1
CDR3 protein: SVVAVQRMNTEAF

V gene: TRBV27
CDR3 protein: ASSRTVSYNEQF

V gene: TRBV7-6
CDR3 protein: ASSFRAQGYIEKLF

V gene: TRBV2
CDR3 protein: ASSEAPGGLAGDSHEQY

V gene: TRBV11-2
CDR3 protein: ASSRLAIVNEQF

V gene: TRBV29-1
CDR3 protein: SVPLGDGYT

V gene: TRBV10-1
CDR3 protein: ASRGRAGNTIY

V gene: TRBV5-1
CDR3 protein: ASISAGEGDTEAF

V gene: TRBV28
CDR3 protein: ASPPRNRGPNQPQH

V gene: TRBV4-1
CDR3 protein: ASSHQTNPYEQY

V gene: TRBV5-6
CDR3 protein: ASSLYRTRTYEQY

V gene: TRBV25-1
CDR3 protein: ASREGSGNTIY

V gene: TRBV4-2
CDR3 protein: ASSQQQGNAF

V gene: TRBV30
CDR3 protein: AWSLTSPSGTSGRAYEQY

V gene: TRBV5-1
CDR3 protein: ASTSGGATGELF

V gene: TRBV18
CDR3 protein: ASSPISRDRYNEQF

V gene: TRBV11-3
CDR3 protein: ASTKLDFPLGANVLT

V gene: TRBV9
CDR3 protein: ASSPLTGGWETQY

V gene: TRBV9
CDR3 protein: ASSRDSYYGYT

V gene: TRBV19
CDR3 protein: ASSPPGTGNVNTIY

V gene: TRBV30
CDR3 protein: AWSAGSNQPQH

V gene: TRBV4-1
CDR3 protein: ASSMGLVLREQF

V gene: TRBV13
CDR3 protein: ASSARRKSNQPQH

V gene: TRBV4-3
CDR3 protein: ASSQAQQGPYLSYNEQF